The source of this T cell receptor (beta chain) is a study of blood T cells in healthy people across ages. Study results and limitations: As age increased, TCR beta diversity per million T cells fell in a roughly linear fashion.

Of note for this clonotype: Its antigen is not identified.

CDR1 and CDR2 (germline): SGDLS, YYNGEE. Trimming took 4 bases from V and 5 from J; bases not matched to a gene: 9. This CDR3 region has 16 residues. A second PCR of 7 to 11 cycles used a sample-barcoded 5' primer and a J-beta primer mix. Each of the samples gave a minimum of 2.5 million paired-end reads that contained CDR3. Each CDR3 protein gets one entry after TCRdb re-called the 5' RACE reads with MiXCR. The sample consists of approximately 790,000 distinct CDR3 sequences, approximately 59% of them appearing once. The authors isolated at least 6.5 million PBMCs per sample. What was sequenced was blood. The chain couples TRBV9 to TRBJ2-1, with 10 bases aligning to TRBD2. The TCR was taken from a man aged 25-40 years in good health. The CDR3: CASSTTPGTSDNEQFF. The CDR3 DNA follows: TGTGCCAGCAGCACCACCCCCGGGACTAGCGACAATGAGCAGTTCTTC.